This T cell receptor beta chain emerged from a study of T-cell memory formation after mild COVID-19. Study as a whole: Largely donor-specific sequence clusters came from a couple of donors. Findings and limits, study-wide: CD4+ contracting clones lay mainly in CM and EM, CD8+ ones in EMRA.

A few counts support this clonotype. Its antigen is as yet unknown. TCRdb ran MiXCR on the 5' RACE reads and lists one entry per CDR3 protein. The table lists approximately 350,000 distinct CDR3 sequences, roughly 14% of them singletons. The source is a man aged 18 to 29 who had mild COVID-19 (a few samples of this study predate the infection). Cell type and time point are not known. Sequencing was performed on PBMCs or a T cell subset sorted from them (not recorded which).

CDR3 nucleotides: TGTGCCAGCAGTGCTTCCGGACACGGGAGGTGGACGCAGTATTTT. Translated, it gives CASSASGHGRWTQYF. This sequence joins TRBV2 and TRBJ2-3; 7 bases fit TRBD2. The V segment lost 4 bases and the J segment 9 bases; nucleotides outside the gene matches: 13. The CDR3 contains 15 residues. Germline V gives CDR1 SNHLY, CDR2 FYNNEI.